Below, one T cell receptor beta chain is given with its context. This record belongs to a study of blood T cells in healthy people across ages. PCR was performed a second time for 7 to 11 cycles using a sample-barcoded 5' primer and a J-beta primer mix. TCRdb analysed the 5' RACE reads with MiXCR anew, one entry per CDR3 protein. Counted here are around 1.5 million distinct CDR3 sequences, approximately 32% occurring once; the ten biggest clones make up about 10%. CDR3 size: 12 residues. V gave up 2 bases and J gave up 8 bases, with 9 bases separating them. CDR1 and CDR2 from the germline V gene are SGHRS and YFSETQ.

The V call is TRBV5-1, the J call TRBJ2-3; D gene uncertain. This receptor was taken from a woman aged 30 to 39 in good health. Sequenced input: blood. CDR3 sequence: CASSFTRGTQYF. CDR3 in DNA: TGCGCCAGCAGCTTCACCAGAGGTACGCAGTATTTT.